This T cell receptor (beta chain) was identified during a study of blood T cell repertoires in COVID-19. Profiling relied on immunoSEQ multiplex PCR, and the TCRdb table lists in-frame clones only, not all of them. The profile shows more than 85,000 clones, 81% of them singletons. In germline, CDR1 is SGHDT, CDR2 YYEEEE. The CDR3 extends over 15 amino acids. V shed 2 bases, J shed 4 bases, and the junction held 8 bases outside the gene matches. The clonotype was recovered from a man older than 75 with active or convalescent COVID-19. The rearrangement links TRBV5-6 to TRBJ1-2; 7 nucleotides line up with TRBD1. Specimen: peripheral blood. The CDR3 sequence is CASSFRQGIPYGYTF. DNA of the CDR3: TGTGCCAGCAGCTTTCGACAGGGAATCCCCTATGGCTACACCTTC.